This is a list of T cell receptor beta chains from one sample in a study of shared clonotypes between healthy human individuals. Only in-frame clones appear in the TCRdb table, and some are missing; sequencing was by immunoSEQ multiplex PCR. The sample shows more than 1 million clones, around three quarters of them seen only once. What was sequenced was memory CD4+ T cells from PBMCs. The receptors stem from a man between 18 and 29 years old in good health. Some clones in this sample may be carry-over from other donors' samples. The CDR3 runs from the conserved cysteine through the conserved F or W. A D gene is named only where the DNA matches it firmly. Rows give clone size only sometimes, using once, few, many, or a class for an expanded clone.

clone_size,v_call,j_call,d_call,cdr3_nt,cdr3_aa
.,TRBV2,TRBJ2-6,.,TGTGCCAGCAGTGGTAATCGGGGGGCGGTTGGGGCCAACGTCCTGACTTTC,CASSGNRGAVGANVLTF
.,TRBV2,TRBJ2-7,.,TGTGCCAGCTTTCGGGGACCCCCCTCCTACGAGCAGTACTTC,CASFRGPPSYEQYF
.,TRBV30,TRBJ1-4,TRBD1,TGTGCCTGGAGTGTGGGACAGACAACTAATGAAAAACTGTTTTTT,CAWSVGQTTNEKLFF
.,TRBV7-8,TRBJ2-1,TRBD1,TGTGCCAGCACCACCCGGACAGGCTCCAGGGAGCAGTTCTTC,CASTTRTGSREQFF
.,TRBV21-1,TRBJ2-4,.,TGTGCCAGCAGCAGACCCCCATCGCGGGAGTCGGGAAACATTCAGTACTTC,CASSRPPSRESGNIQYF
.,TRBV28,TRBJ1-5,.,TGTGCCAGCAGAAGGACACTGGGCCAGCCCCAGCATTTT,CASRRTLGQPQHF
.,TRBV7-9,TRBJ2-5,.,TGTGCCAGCAGCTTAAGCAGGGAACGGAGTGGGACCCAGTACTTC,CASSLSRERSGTQYF
once,TRBV7-9,TRBJ1-1,TRBD1,TGTGCCAGCAGCTCGGACAGGGCGAACACTGAAGCTTTCTTT,CASSSDRANTEAFF
many,TRBV14,TRBJ1-1,.,TGTGCCAGCAGCCAAAGACAAGGGGTGAACACTGAAGCTTTCTTT,CASSQRQGVNTEAFF
.,TRBV2,TRBJ1-6,TRBD1,TGTGCCAGCAGTGCGGGACAGAGAAATTCACCCCTCCACTTT,CASSAGQRNSPLHF
.,TRBV28,TRBJ1-2,.,TGTGCCAGCAGTTTCGACGGACGAGGGCTTAGGGGCTACACCTTC,CASSFDGRGLRGYTF
.,TRBV7-2,TRBJ1-4,.,TGTGCCAGCAGCTTAGGGGGGGTTAGTTACTATAATGAAAAACTGTTTTTT,CASSLGGVSYYNEKLFF
.,TRBV5-4,TRBJ2-1,TRBD2,TGTGCCAGCAGCCCTTCCGGGACTAGCGGGCCTCTACAGTTCTTC,CASSPSGTSGPLQFF
.,TRBV11-2,TRBJ2-7,.,TGTGCCAGCAGCTTAGCGTACGAGCAGTACTTC,CASSLAYEQYF
.,TRBV7-3,TRBJ2-1,.,TGTGCCAGCAGCCTATCACCCTCCTACAATGAGCAGTTCTTC,CASSLSPSYNEQFF
.,TRBV6-5,TRBJ2-7,TRBD2,TGTGCCACGACTAGCGGGAGGACCTACGAGCAGTACTTC,CATTSGRTYEQYF
once,TRBV5-1,TRBJ2-7,.,TGCGCCAGCAGCTTGGAGGAGACTAACGAGCAGTACTTC,CASSLEETNEQYF
few,TRBV11-2,TRBJ2-2,TRBD2,TGTGCCAGCAGCTTCGCGGGAGGGAACACCGGGGAGCTGTTTTTT,CASSFAGGNTGELFF
.,TRBV28,TRBJ1-3,.,TGTGCCAGCAGTTTTCCCTTTCGGAGCGGGGCCGGCTCTGGAAACACCATATATTTT,CASSFPFRSGAGSGNTIYF
.,TRBV30,TRBJ2-7,.,TGTGCCTGGAGGGACAGCCAGGACTACTACTCCTACGAGCAGTACTTC,CAWRDSQDYYSYEQYF
.,TRBV29-1,TRBJ2-1,TRBD2,TGCAGCGTTGCCGGGCTAGCGGGAGAGGGTGAGCAGTTCTTC,CSVAGLAGEGEQFF
.,TRBV18,TRBJ1-1,.,TGTGCCAGCTCACTTTTAAGTTTAGGGGGGAACACTGAAGCTTTCTTT,CASSLLSLGGNTEAFF
.,TRBV6-5,TRBJ1-1,TRBD1,TGTGCCAGCAGTTGGGACAGGGGTGGCACTGAAGCTTTCTTT,CASSWDRGGTEAFF
.,TRBV6-1,TRBJ1-3,.,TGTGCCAGCAGTGAGCAGCGCGGGGGAAACACCATATATTTT,CASSEQRGGNTIYF
few,TRBV9,TRBJ2-1,TRBD1,TGTGCCAGCAGCGAACTACAGGGGGCGAATGAGCAGTTCTTC,CASSELQGANEQFF